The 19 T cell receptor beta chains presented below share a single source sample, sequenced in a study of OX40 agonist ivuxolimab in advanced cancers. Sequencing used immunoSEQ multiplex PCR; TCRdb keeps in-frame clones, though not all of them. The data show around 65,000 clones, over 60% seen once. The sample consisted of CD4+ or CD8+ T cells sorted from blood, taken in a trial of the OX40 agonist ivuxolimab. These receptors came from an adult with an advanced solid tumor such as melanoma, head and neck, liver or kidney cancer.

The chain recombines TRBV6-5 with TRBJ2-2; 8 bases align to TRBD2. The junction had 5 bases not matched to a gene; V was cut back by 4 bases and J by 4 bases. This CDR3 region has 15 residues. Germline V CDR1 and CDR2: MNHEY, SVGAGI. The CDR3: CASSSAGAFTGELFF. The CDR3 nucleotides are TGTGCCAGCAGTTCAGCGGGGGCCTTCACCGGGGAGCTGTTTTTT.

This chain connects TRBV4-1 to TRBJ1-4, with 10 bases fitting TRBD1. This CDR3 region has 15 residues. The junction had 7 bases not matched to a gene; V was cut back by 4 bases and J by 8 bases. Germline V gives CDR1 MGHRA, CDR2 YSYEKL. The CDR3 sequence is CASSPLTGGLEKLFF. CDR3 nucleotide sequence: TGCGCCAGCAGCCCCTTGACAGGGGGCCTGGAAAAACTGTTTTTT.

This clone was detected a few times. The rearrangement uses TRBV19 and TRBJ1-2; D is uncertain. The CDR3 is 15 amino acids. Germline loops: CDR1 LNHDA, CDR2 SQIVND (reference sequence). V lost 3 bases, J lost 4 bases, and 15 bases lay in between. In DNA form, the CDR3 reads TGTGCCAGTAGTATTCTGGGCAGACCTTTCTATGGCTACACCTTC. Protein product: CASSILGRPFYGYTF.

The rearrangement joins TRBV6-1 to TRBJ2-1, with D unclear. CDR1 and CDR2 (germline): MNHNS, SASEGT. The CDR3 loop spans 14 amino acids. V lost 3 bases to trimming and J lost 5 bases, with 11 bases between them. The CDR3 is CASSDSGIDNEQFF. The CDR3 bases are TGTGCCAGCAGTGATTCAGGAATTGACAATGAGCAGTTCTTC.

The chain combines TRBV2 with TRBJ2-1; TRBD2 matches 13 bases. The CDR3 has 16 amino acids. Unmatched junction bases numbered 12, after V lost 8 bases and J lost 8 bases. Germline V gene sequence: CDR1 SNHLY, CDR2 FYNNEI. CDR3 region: CASLQGLAGSLDEQFF. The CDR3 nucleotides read TGTGCCAGCCTACAGGGACTAGCGGGATCCCTCGATGAGCAGTTCTTC. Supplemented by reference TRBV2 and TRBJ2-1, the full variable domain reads EPEVTQTPSHQVTQMGQEVILRCVPISNHLYFYWYRQILGQKVEFLVSFYNNEISEKSEIFDDQFSVERPDGSNFTLKIRSTKLEDSAMYFCASLQGLAGSLDEQFFGPGTRLTVL.

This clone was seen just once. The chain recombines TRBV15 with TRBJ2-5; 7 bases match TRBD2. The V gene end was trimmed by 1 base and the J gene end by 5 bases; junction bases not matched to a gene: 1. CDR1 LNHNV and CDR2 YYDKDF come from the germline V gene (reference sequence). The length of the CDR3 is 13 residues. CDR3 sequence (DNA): TGTGCCACCAGCAGAGCCGGGGGGGAGACCCAGTACTTC. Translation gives CATSRAGGETQYF.

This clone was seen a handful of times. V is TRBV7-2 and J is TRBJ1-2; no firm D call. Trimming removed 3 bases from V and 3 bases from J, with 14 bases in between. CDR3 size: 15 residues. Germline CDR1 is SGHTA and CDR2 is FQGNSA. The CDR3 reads CASSLGVDGDYGYTF. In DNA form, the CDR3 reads TGTGCCAGCAGCTTGGGAGTGGACGGGGACTATGGCTACACCTTC.

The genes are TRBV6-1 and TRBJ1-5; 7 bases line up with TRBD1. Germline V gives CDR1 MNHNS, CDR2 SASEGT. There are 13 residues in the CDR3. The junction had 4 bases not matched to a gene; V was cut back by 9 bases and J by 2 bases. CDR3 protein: CASSTGGNQPQHF. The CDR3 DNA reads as TGTGCCAGTTCCACAGGGGGCAATCAGCCCCAGCATTTT.

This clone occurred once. CDR3 bases: TGTGCCAGCACCTTTACCGGGGGCACCATATATTTT. Translating it yields CASTFTGGTIYF. V usage is TRBV7-9 and J usage is TRBJ1-3, with a weak D call TRBD1 (5 bases). The CDR3 covers 12 residues. V was trimmed by 7 bases and J by 9 bases, leaving 13 bases between them. Germline V lookup: CDR1 SEHNR, CDR2 FQNEAQ (reference sequence). The full variable domain, with the rest looked up from reference TRBV7-9 and TRBJ1-3, is DTGVSQNPRHKITKRGQNVTFRCDPISEHNRLYWYRQTLGQGPEFLTYFQNEAQLEKSRLLSDRFSAERPKGSFSTLEIQRTEQGDSAMYLCASTFTGGTIYFGEGSWLTVV.

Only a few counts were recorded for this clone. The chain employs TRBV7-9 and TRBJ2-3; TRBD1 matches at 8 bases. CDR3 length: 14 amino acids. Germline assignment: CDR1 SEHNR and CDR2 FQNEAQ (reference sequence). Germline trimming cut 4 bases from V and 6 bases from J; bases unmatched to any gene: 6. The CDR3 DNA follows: TGTGCCAGCAGCTCGCGGACAGGGTCGGATACGCAGTATTTT. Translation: CASSSRTGSDTQYF.

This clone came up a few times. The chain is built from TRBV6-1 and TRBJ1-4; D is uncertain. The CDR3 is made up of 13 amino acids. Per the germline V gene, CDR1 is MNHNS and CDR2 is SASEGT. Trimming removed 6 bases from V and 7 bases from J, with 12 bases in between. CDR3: CASRDNSFEKLFF. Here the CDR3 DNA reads TGTGCCAGCAGGGATAACAGCTTTGAAAAACTGTTTTTT.

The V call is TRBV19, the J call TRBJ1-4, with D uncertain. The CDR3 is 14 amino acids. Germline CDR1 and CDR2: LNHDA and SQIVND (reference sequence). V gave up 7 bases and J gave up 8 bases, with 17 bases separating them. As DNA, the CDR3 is TGTGCCAGTACCTTACACGGAAGACTAGAAAAACTGTTTTTT. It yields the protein CASTLHGRLEKLFF.

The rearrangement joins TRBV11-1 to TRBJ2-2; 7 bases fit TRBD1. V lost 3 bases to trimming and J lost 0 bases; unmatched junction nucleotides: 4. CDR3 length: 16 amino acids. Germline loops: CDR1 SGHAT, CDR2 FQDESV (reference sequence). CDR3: CASSFGGQTNTGELFF. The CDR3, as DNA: TGTGCCAGCAGCTTTGGGGGACAGACGAACACCGGGGAGCTGTTTTTT.

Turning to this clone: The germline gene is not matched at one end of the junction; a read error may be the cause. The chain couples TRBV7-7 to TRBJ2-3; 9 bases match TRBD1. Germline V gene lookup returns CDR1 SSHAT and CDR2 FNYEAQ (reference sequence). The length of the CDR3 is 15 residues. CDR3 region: CASSAGTGPADTQYF. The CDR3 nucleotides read TGTGCTAGCAGCGCCGGGACAGGGCCTGCAGATACGCAGTATTTT.

DNA of the CDR3: TGTGCCAGCAGCCCCCGTGGGGGCGACACCGGGGAGCTGTTTTTT. It is translated as CASSPRGGDTGELFF. This chain connects TRBV7-6 to TRBJ2-2, with D tentatively TRBD1 (6 bases). This CDR3 region has 15 residues. CDR1 and CDR2 (germline): SGHVS, FNYEAQ. Deletions cut 5 bases from V and 3 bases from J, with 13 bases between. Using reference TRBV7-6 and TRBJ2-2 for the parts outside the CDR3, the full variable domain is GAGVSQSPRYKVTKRGQDVALRCDPISGHVSLYWYRQALGQGPEFLTYFNYEAQQDKSGLPNDRFSAERPEGSISTLTIQRTEQRDSAMYRCASSPRGGDTGELFFGEGSRLTVL.

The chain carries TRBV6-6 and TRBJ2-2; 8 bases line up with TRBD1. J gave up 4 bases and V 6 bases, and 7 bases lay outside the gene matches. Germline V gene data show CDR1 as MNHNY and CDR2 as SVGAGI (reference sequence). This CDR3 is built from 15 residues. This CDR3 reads CASSFGQGGTGELFF. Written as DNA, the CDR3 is TGTGCCAGCAGCTTCGGACAGGGAGGCACCGGGGAGCTGTTTTTT.

The CDR3 bases are TGTGCCAGCAGCCAAGATGGACAGGGCACAGATACGCAGTATTTT. It codes for CASSQDGQGTDTQYF. The rearrangement uses TRBV4-2 and TRBJ2-3; 7 bases map to TRBD1. Germline CDR1 is LGHNA and CDR2 is YNFKEQ. The CDR3 is made up of 15 amino acids. The trim removed 0 bases at V and 1 base at J, leaving 1 base unmatched.

The DNA for the CDR3 is TGTGCCAGCAGCTTAGATGGACGGGGCGAGCAGTACTTC. Amino acids: CASSLDGRGEQYF. The chain links TRBV11-2 to TRBJ2-7; D might be TRBD2 (5 bases). CDR3 length: 13 amino acids. Germline V lookup: CDR1 SGHAT, CDR2 FQNNGV. The V gene lost 0 bases and the J gene lost 6 bases, with 9 bases spanning the gap.

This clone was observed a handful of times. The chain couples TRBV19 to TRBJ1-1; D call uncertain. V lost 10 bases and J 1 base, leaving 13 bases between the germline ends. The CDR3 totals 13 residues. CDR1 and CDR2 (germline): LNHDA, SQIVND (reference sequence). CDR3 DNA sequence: TGTGCCACCAGAGGTAGGAGGAACACTGAAGCTTTCTTT. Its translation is CATRGRRNTEAFF. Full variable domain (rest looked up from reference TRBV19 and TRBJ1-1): DGGITQSPKYLFRKEGQNVTLSCEQNLNHDAMYWYRQDPGQGLRLIYYSQIVNDFQKGDIAEGYSVSREKKESFPLTVTSAQKNPTAFYLCATRGRRNTEAFFGQGTRLTVV.